One and the same sample provided the 20 T cell receptor beta chains below, sequenced in a study of graft-versus-host responses after intestinal transplantation. Profiled with immunoSEQ multiplex PCR; TCRdb holds only in-frame clones, not every one. The data contain 100,000 or so clones, roughly 87% of them seen just once; the ten biggest clones take up around 0.86%. These receptors' antigens are unknown. Sequencing was performed on unstimulated CD4+ T cells sorted from spleen or lymph node cells, taken before transplant. All receptors derive from a human donor who was the organ donor for an intestinal transplant.

The table lists this clone with a few counts. This chain connects TRBV9 to TRBJ1-1; 7 bases align to TRBD1. This CDR3 has 15 amino acids. Germline CDR1 and CDR2: SGDLS and YYNGEE. V dropped 3 bases and J dropped 4; count of bases not matched to a gene: 9. The CDR3 here is CASSAQPGGSTEAFF. The CDR3 nucleotides are TGTGCCAGCAGCGCACAGCCAGGGGGAAGCACTGAAGCTTTCTTT.

The chain employs TRBV28 and TRBJ2-1; D not resolved. CDR1 is MDHEN, CDR2 SYDVKM, per germline. Trimming shortened V by 2 bases and J by 3 bases, and 2 bases separated the two germline ends. The CDR3 has 12 residues. CDR3 coding DNA: TGTGCCAGCAGTTTACTCTACAATGAGCAGTTCTTC. It specifies CASSLLYNEQFF. The variable domain in full, completed from reference TRBV28 and TRBJ2-1, reads DVKVTQSSRYLVKRTGEKVFLECVQDMDHENMFWYRQDPGLGLRLIYFSYDVKMKEKGDIPEGYSVSREKKERFSLILESASTNQTSMYLCASSLLYNEQFFGPGTRLTVL.

The chain combines TRBV9 with TRBJ1-1; D unclear. Germline values: CDR1 SGDLS, CDR2 YYNGEE. V shed 0 bases and J shed 5 bases, with 11 bases lying between them. The CDR3 spans 14 residues. CDR3 DNA: TGTGCCAGCAGCGTAGCGGGAAGTGGAACTGAAGCTTTCTTT. Encoded protein: CASSVAGSGTEAFF.

The chain combines TRBV28 with TRBJ1-3, with D hard to call. The CDR3 runs 14 residues. Trimming left V 3 bases short and J 7 bases short, with 13 bases between. Germline CDR1 MDHEN, CDR2 SYDVKM. CDR3 sequence (DNA): TGTGCCAGCAGTTTGGCGCCAGGAGAGAACACCATATATTTT. Its protein product is CASSLAPGENTIYF.

The V and J genes are TRBV6-5 and TRBJ2-1; perhaps D is TRBD1 or TRBD2 (5 bases each). Trimming pared 2 bases from V and 13 bases from J, leaving 21 bases between. Germline V lookup: CDR1 MNHEY, CDR2 SVGAGI. The CDR3 consists of 15 residues. The CDR3 reads CASSYVEGTKARQFF. DNA of the CDR3: TGTGCCAGCAGTTACGTAGAGGGGACGAAGGCCCGTCAGTTCTTC.

V usage is TRBV28 and J usage is TRBJ1-1, with unresolved D. Germline V gives CDR1 MDHEN, CDR2 SYDVKM. V lost 7 bases and J lost 4, with 16 bases in between. The CDR3 runs 14 residues. CDR3 amino acids: CASITFKEVTEAFF. The CDR3 DNA follows: TGTGCCAGCATCACATTCAAGGAGGTCACTGAAGCTTTCTTT.

V gene TRBV11-3 combines with J gene TRBJ2-7, with 7 bases identical to TRBD1. CDR3 size: 16 residues. With 0 bases clipped from V and 2 bases from J, the junction kept 7 bases outside the gene matches. Germline V lookup: CDR1 SGHNT, CDR2 YENEEA. In DNA, the CDR3 is TGTGCCAGCAGCTTAGATGGCAGACAGGGCACCTACGAGCAGTACTTC. Amino acid sequence: CASSLDGRQGTYEQYF.

The V call is TRBV10-2, the J call TRBJ1-2, with D perhaps TRBD1 (6 bases). V lost 11 bases and J lost 0, with 16 bases in between. Germline V lookup: CDR1 WSHSY, CDR2 SAAADI. The CDR3 is made up of 14 amino acids. This CDR3 reads CASQRAGANYGYTF. The CDR3 bases are TGCGCCTCACAAAGGGCAGGGGCTAACTATGGCTACACCTTC.

The chain recombines TRBV28 with TRBJ1-2, with 9 bases that match TRBD1. The germline gives CDR1 MDHEN, CDR2 SYDVKM. V dropped 3 bases and J dropped 6; count of bases not matched to a gene: 11. The CDR3 is 16 amino acids. The CDR3, as DNA: TGTGCCAGCAGTTTCCTGCCGGGACAGGGTTTGGATGGCTACACCTTC. Translation gives CASSFLPGQGLDGYTF.

J is TRBJ1-1 and V is TRBV6-6; D remains ambiguous. V was cut by 2 bases and J by 1 base, with 5 bases left in between. Germline values: CDR1 MNHNY, CDR2 SVGAGI (reference sequence). The CDR3 has 13 amino acids. For the CDR3, the DNA is TGTGCCAGCAGTTACCTAGAGAACACTGAAGCTTTCTTT. Translated: CASSYLENTEAFF.

V is TRBV19 and J is TRBJ1-2; tentatively, D is TRBD1 (6 bases). The CDR3 is made up of 14 amino acids. V shed 7 bases and J shed 4 bases, with 16 bases lying between them. From germline, CDR1 is LNHDA and CDR2 SQIVND (reference sequence). The CDR3 sequence: CASNPTGITYGYTF. In nucleotides, the CDR3 is TGTGCCAGTAACCCGACAGGAATCACCTATGGCTACACCTTC.

CDR3 in amino acids: CASSEPRQGTDTQYF. CDR3 DNA sequence: TGTGCCAGCTCCGAGCCGAGACAGGGCACAGATACGCAGTATTTT. V is TRBV6-1 and J is TRBJ2-3, with TRBD1 as a possible D gene (6 bases). The CDR3 has 15 residues. Per germline, CDR1 MNHNS and CDR2 SASEGT. V was cut by 8 bases and J by 1 base, with 16 bases left in between.

J is TRBJ2-1 and V is TRBV30; perhaps TRBD2 as D (6 bases). The CDR3 loop spans 14 amino acids. Germline V CDR1 and CDR2: GTSNPN, SVGIG (reference sequence). Trimming cost V 6 bases and J 5 bases, with 17 bases left between them. The CDR3 protein is CACGRRGFNNEQFF. The CDR3 bases are TGTGCCTGCGGGCGGCGGGGATTTAACAATGAGCAGTTCTTC.

The rearrangement links TRBV7-6 to TRBJ1-3; no reliable D call. The V and J ends lost 3 bases and 1 base respectively, with 10 bases between them. The germline CDR1 and CDR2 sequences are SGHVS and FNYEAQ. The CDR3 is 15 amino acids. The CDR3 here is CASSFGPASGNTIYF. In DNA form, the CDR3 reads TGTGCCAGCAGCTTTGGCCCGGCTTCTGGAAACACCATATATTTT.

The V and J genes are TRBV27 and TRBJ2-7, with TRBD2 identical over 14 bases. With 2 bases clipped from V and 6 bases from J, the junction kept 6 bases outside the gene matches. Germline V gene data show CDR1 as MNHEY and CDR2 as SMNVEV (reference sequence). The CDR3 sequence is 16 residues long. This CDR3 reads CASSLVTSGGAGEQYF. In DNA form, the CDR3 reads TGTGCCAGCAGTTTAGTGACTAGCGGGGGGGCGGGCGAGCAGTACTTC.

In this sample, this clone turned up a few times. J is TRBJ1-1 and V is TRBV7-2; D is perhaps TRBD1 (6 bases). Germline values: CDR1 SGHTA, CDR2 FQGNSA. The V gene lost 0 bases and the J gene lost 6 bases, with 14 bases spanning the gap. The CDR3 totals 15 residues. The CDR3 spells CASSLAPQGNAEAFF. CDR3 DNA: TGTGCCAGCAGCTTAGCCCCACAGGGAAACGCTGAAGCTTTCTTT. Variable domain in full (rest from reference TRBV7-2 and TRBJ1-1): GAGVSQSPSNKVTEKGKDVELRCDPISGHTALYWYRQSLGQGLEFLIYFQGNSAPDKSGLPSDRFSAERTGGSVSTLTIQRTQQEDSAVYLCASSLAPQGNAEAFFGQGTRLTVV.

The rearrangement uses TRBV29-1 and TRBJ1-1; no definite D call. The CDR3 is 14 residues long. The ends were cut back, 4 bases at V and 7 bases at J, with 19 bases in the middle. CDR1 and CDR2 from the germline V gene are SQVTM and ANQGSEA. CDR3 nucleotide sequence: TGCAGCGTTGCCAGGTTATTCGACCGAATTGAAGCTTTCTTT. It encodes CSVARLFDRIEAFF.

The chain combines TRBV19 with TRBJ2-2; perhaps TRBD1 as D (6 bases). V was pared by 5 bases and J by 4 bases, with 11 bases between. The CDR3 runs to 14 residues. CDR1 LNHDA and CDR2 SQIVND come from the germline V gene (reference sequence). The CDR3: CASSPRQATGELFF. DNA for the CDR3: TGTGCCAGTAGTCCTAGACAGGCCACCGGGGAGCTGTTTTTT.

This sequence joins TRBV5-1 and TRBJ1-2; the D gene is possibly TRBD1 (6 bases). The V and J ends lost 4 bases and 6 bases respectively, with 19 bases between them. The CDR3 has 15 amino acids. Germline-derived CDR1 and CDR2 are SGHRS and YFSETQ. CDR3: CASSPRADRVNGYTF. In DNA form, the CDR3 reads TGCGCCAGCAGCCCGAGGGCGGACAGAGTGAATGGCTACACCTTC. Looking up the rest from reference TRBV5-1 and TRBJ1-2 gives the full variable domain: KAGVTQTPRYLIKTRGQQVTLSCSPISGHRSVSWYQQTPGQGLQFLFEYFSETQRNKGNFPGRFSGRQFSNSRSEMNVSTLELGDSALYLCASSPRADRVNGYTFGSGTRLTVV.

This clone was counted a few times. J is TRBJ1-6 and V is TRBV15, with a possible D match to TRBD1 (5 bases). V was trimmed by 3 bases and J by 6 bases, leaving 12 bases between them. Germline V gene data show CDR1 as LNHNV and CDR2 as YYDKDF (reference sequence). The CDR3 consists of 15 residues. The CDR3 DNA follows: TGTGCCACCAGCAGTTGGGGGGATTCTAATTCACCCCTCCACTTT. As protein: CATSSWGDSNSPLHF.